These 22 T cell receptor beta chains came from one sample sequenced in a study of shared clonotypes between healthy human individuals. Repertoires were generated with immunoSEQ multiplex PCR, while TCRdb's copy carries only in-frame clones and drops some. This sample has about 2 million clones, with about 95% found just once. Naive CD8 populations comprised CD45RO-negative cells positively selected for CCR7, excluding terminally differentiated effector memory CD45RA+ cells. The sequenced sample was naive CD8+ T cells sorted from blood. The receptors here all came from a man younger than 35 in good health.

V usage is TRBV30 and J usage is TRBJ2-2; weak D call: TRBD1 (7 bases). This CDR3 contains 15 residues. V lost 3 bases and J 6 bases, leaving 17 bases between the germline ends. The V gene's germline CDR1 is GTSNPN and CDR2 SVGIG (reference sequence). CDR3 sequence reads: CAWREQGGVSGELFF. The CDR3 coding sequence is TGTGCCTGGAGGGAGCAGGGGGGTGTCTCCGGGGAGCTGTTTTTT.

This clone is a singleton in its sample. The rearrangement joins TRBV6-5 to TRBJ2-1; D is unresolved. This CDR3 contains 12 residues. Germline V gene lookup returns CDR1 MNHEY and CDR2 SVGAGI. The V gene lost 5 bases and the J gene lost 9 bases, with 11 bases spanning the gap. CDR3 residues: CASSPNLSEQFF. CDR3 DNA sequence: TGTGCCAGCAGTCCCAATTTAAGTGAGCAGTTCTTC.

The J gene is TRBJ1-1, the V gene TRBV11-1, with unresolved D. The CDR3 has 14 residues. Germline V CDR1 and CDR2: SGHAT, FQDESV (reference sequence). The V and J ends lost 0 bases and 1 base respectively, with 6 bases between them. The CDR3: CASSLARTNTEAFF. The CDR3 coding sequence is TGTGCCAGCAGCTTAGCAAGGACGAACACTGAAGCTTTCTTT.

The chain is built from TRBV28 and TRBJ2-3; TRBD1 might be the D (5 bases). Germline lookup yields CDR1 MDHEN and CDR2 SYDVKM. V was pared by 7 bases and J by 2 bases, with 13 bases between. The CDR3 is 14 residues long. The CDR3 DNA reads as TGTGCCAGCACCTCTCAGGGTTCCACAGATACGCAGTATTTT. Translation gives CASTSQGSTDTQYF.

This chain uses TRBV19 with TRBJ2-7, with unresolved D. V was shortened by 10 bases and J by 5 bases, with 15 bases between the two germline ends. In germline, CDR1 is LNHDA, CDR2 SQIVND (reference sequence). This CDR3 is built from 12 residues. CDR3 DNA sequence: TGTGCCACTTCCGAACTTGGGAACGAGCAGTACTTC. Protein sequence: CATSELGNEQYF.

CDR3: CASSSPTDRGLGDTQYF. DNA of the CDR3: TGTGCCAGCAGCTCCCCGACCGACAGGGGGCTTGGAGATACGCAGTATTTT. The rearrangement joins TRBV13 to TRBJ2-3; 10 bases are shared with TRBD1. In germline, CDR1 is PRHDT, CDR2 FYEKMQ (reference sequence). This CDR3 spans 17 amino acids. Losses at the gene ends were 4 bases for V and 5 bases for J; bases not matched to a gene: 12.

About this clone: Other DNA sequences in the same sample also yield this CDR3. The CDR3 nucleotides read TGTGCCAGCAGTGACTCGATCGCGGATGAGCAGTTCTTC. Protein sequence: CASSDSIADEQFF. The V gene is TRBV6-4, the J gene TRBJ2-1; D is undetermined. Trimming shortened V by 0 bases and J by 8 bases, and 8 bases separated the two germline ends. CDR1 MRHNA and CDR2 SNTAGT come from the germline V gene. The CDR3 runs to 13 residues.

The rearrangement links TRBV27 to TRBJ1-2; 7 bases agree with TRBD1. V dropped 5 bases and J dropped 3; count of bases not matched to a gene: 3. CDR1 and CDR2 from the germline V gene are MNHEY and SMNVEV (reference sequence). This CDR3 region has 13 residues. In DNA form, the CDR3 reads TGTGCCAGCAGTCCAGGGGGACACTATGGCTACACCTTC. Translating gives CASSPGGHYGYTF.

The CDR3 sequence: CASSPGMVNGNTIYF. DNA for the CDR3: TGCGCCAGCAGCCCCGGAATGGTGAACGGAAACACCATATATTTT. V gene TRBV5-1 combines with J gene TRBJ1-3; D uncertain. Germline V gives CDR1 SGHRS, CDR2 YFSETQ. The germline V and J ends were trimmed by 4 bases and 4 bases, with 15 bases remaining between them. CDR3 size: 15 residues.

CDR3 in DNA: TGTGCCAGCAGCGTAGATGGAGGGTGGGGGACCGGGGAGCTGTTTTTT. This encodes CASSVDGGWGTGELFF. The chain carries TRBV9 and TRBJ2-2; the D gene is possibly TRBD2 (6 bases). Per the germline V gene, CDR1 is SGDLS and CDR2 is YYNGEE. The CDR3 consists of 16 residues. The V end lost 0 bases, the J end lost 5 bases, and 14 bases lay between the germline ends.

V gene TRBV29-1 combines with J gene TRBJ2-4, with D perhaps TRBD2 (5 bases). CDR1 and CDR2 from the germline V gene are SQVTM and ANQGSEA. Trimming took off 6 bases at V and 4 bases at J, with 19 bases between the two ends. CDR3 size: 15 residues. The CDR3 loop reads CSVTWSLGGKNIQYF. CDR3 DNA: TGCAGCGTAACGTGGTCATTGGGCGGGAAAAACATTCAGTACTTC.

The genes are TRBV6-5 and TRBJ2-1; 12 positions agree with TRBD2. The trim removed 2 bases at V and 4 bases at J, leaving 3 bases unmatched. Germline lookup yields CDR1 MNHEY and CDR2 SVGAGI. The CDR3 totals 16 residues. The CDR3 loop is CASSYPGLAGYNEQFF. The CDR3, as DNA: TGTGCCAGCAGTTACCCCGGACTAGCGGGGTACAATGAGCAGTTCTTC.

This clone was observed a few times. The chain couples TRBV7-6 to TRBJ2-4; D is perhaps TRBD2 (6 bases). Trimming shortened V by 0 bases and J by 9 bases, and 6 bases separated the two germline ends. CDR3 size: 12 residues. Germline values: CDR1 SGHVS, CDR2 FNYEAQ. CDR3 coding DNA: TGTGCCAGCAGCTTAGCGGGGGGCATTCAGTACTTC. Translated, it gives CASSLAGGIQYF.

Note on this clone: Other DNA sequences in this sample translate to the same CDR3. CDR3 sequence: CASGYQPQHF. In DNA form, the CDR3 reads TGCGCCAGCGGTTATCAGCCCCAGCATTTT. The V call is TRBV10-2, the J call TRBJ1-5; D is unclear. The CDR3 has 10 residues. Trimming stripped 8 bases from V and 5 bases from J, with 4 bases between. Germline CDR1 WSHSY, CDR2 SAAADI.

The genes are TRBV5-1 and TRBJ2-1; D gene ambiguous. CDR3 length: 16 amino acids. V lost 0 bases to trimming and J lost 4 bases, with 14 bases between them. Germline V gene data show CDR1 as SGHRS and CDR2 as YFSETQ. CDR3 bases: TGCGCCAGCAGCTTGGCCCTTGGGCCCGTTTACAATGAGCAGTTCTTC. Its protein is CASSLALGPVYNEQFF.

The CDR3 is CAWSSQLQGAQETQYF. For the CDR3, the DNA is TGTGCCTGGAGTTCACAGCTACAGGGGGCGCAAGAGACCCAGTACTTC. This chain joins TRBV30 and TRBJ2-5, with 9 positions matching TRBD1. The CDR3 is 16 amino acids. Looked up from germline, CDR1 is GTSNPN and CDR2 is SVGIG (reference sequence). V lost 2 bases and J lost 2; bases outside the gene matches: 9.

A few counts support this clone. The chain recombines TRBV2 with TRBJ1-4; D is unresolved. The CDR3 consists of 14 residues. Trimming stripped 4 bases from V and 4 bases from J, with 10 bases between. Germline lookup yields CDR1 SNHLY and CDR2 FYNNEI. The CDR3 nucleotides are TGTGCCAGCAGTGTACGAGGATTTAATGAAAAACTGTTTTTT. It encodes CASSVRGFNEKLFF.

The chain couples TRBV5-6 to TRBJ2-3; D may be TRBD2 (5 bases). Germline values: CDR1 SGHDT, CDR2 YYEEEE. The CDR3 is made up of 15 amino acids. Trimming pared 0 bases from V and 3 bases from J, leaving 11 bases between. The CDR3 nucleotides are TGTGCCAGCAGCTTGGTCGGGATTGGAACAGATACGCAGTATTTT. Its translation is CASSLVGIGTDTQYF.

On this clone itself: At the DNA level, this CDR3 is encoded by other sequences in the same sample as well. This rearrangement joins TRBV9 to TRBJ1-3, with D hard to call. CDR1 and CDR2 (germline): SGDLS, YYNGEE. This CDR3 spans 13 amino acids. V lost 0 bases and J lost 3, with 4 bases in between. The CDR3: CASSVENGNTIYF. CDR3 DNA: TGTGCCAGCAGCGTAGAGAATGGAAACACCATATATTTT.

V and J are TRBV19 and TRBJ1-4, with 9 bases that match TRBD1. Germline lookup yields CDR1 LNHDA and CDR2 SQIVND (reference sequence). V shed 7 bases, J shed 5 bases, and the junction held 2 bases outside the gene matches. This CDR3 contains 13 residues. CDR3: CASTGQGNEKLFF. The DNA of the CDR3 is TGTGCCAGTACTGGACAGGGGAATGAAAAACTGTTTTTT.

This rearrangement joins TRBV29-1 to TRBJ1-1; a weak D match, TRBD1 (5 bases). Trimming stripped 6 bases from V and 2 bases from J, with 10 bases between. Germline CDR1 reads SQVTM; CDR2 reads ANQGSEA. The CDR3 is 12 amino acids. The CDR3 DNA follows: TGCAGCGTATTTCAGGGTAACACTGAAGCTTTCTTT. It specifies CSVFQGNTEAFF.

The chain joins TRBV6-5 to TRBJ2-5; no reliable D call. Trimming cost V 3 bases and J 3 bases, with 14 bases left between them. The CDR3 extends over 15 amino acids. Looked up from germline, CDR1 is MNHEY and CDR2 is SVGAGI. CDR3 bases: TGTGCCAGCAGTTATTGGCTTGGGTATGAAGAGACCCAGTACTTC. It is translated as CASSYWLGYEETQYF.